One sample yielded the 14 T cell receptor beta chains listed below, sequenced in a study of cytomegalovirus exposure and HLA in healthy donors. PCR employed 60 Vbeta and 13 Jbeta primers. Sequencing was performed with immunoSEQ multiplex PCR; in TCRdb, only in-frame clones are kept and a portion is missing. The repertoire holds approximately 200,000 clones, with around 81% as singletons. The specimen sequenced was PBMCs. The receptors shown here come from a woman aged 18-29 years in good health and CMV-seropositive.

CDR3 residues: CASSSTGTSGGNEQFF. The DNA for the CDR3 is TGTGCCAGCAGCTCCACCGGGACTAGCGGGGGCAATGAGCAGTTCTTC. The chain recombines TRBV7-9 with TRBJ2-1; 14 nucleotides agree with TRBD2. Germline-derived CDR1 and CDR2 are SEHNR and FQNEAQ (reference sequence). The CDR3 covers 16 residues. With 4 bases clipped from V and 6 bases from J, the junction kept 5 bases outside the gene matches.

V gene TRBV7-8 combines with J gene TRBJ2-4, with 9 bases lining up with TRBD1. CDR1 is SGHVS and CDR2 is FQNEAQ in the germline V gene. The CDR3 contains 14 residues. The V segment lost 5 bases and the J segment 2 bases; nucleotides outside the gene matches: 1. The CDR3 sequence: CASSGQGTKNIQYF. The CDR3 bases are TGTGCCAGCAGCGGACAGGGGACCAAAAACATTCAGTACTTC.

V and J are TRBV9 and TRBJ1-2, with 9 bases identical to TRBD1. The J segment lost 4 bases and the V segment lost 3 bases, leaving 10 bases of the junction unmatched. Per the germline V gene, CDR1 is SGDLS and CDR2 is YYNGEE. The CDR3 is 16 residues long. CDR3 region: CASSDDPGQGSYGYTF. DNA of the CDR3: TGTGCCAGCAGCGATGATCCGGGACAGGGATCCTATGGCTACACCTTC.

This clone was seen just once. The V and J genes are TRBV28 and TRBJ1-5; 9 bases map to TRBD1. The CDR3 sequence is 14 residues long. Germline values: CDR1 MDHEN, CDR2 SYDVKM. Trimming at V came to 6 bases and at J to 5 bases, leaving 5 bases not matched to a gene. The CDR3 sequence: CASRRTGDYQPQHF. The CDR3 region has the DNA TGTGCCAGCAGAAGGACAGGGGACTATCAGCCCCAGCATTTT.

The chain is built from TRBV9 and TRBJ1-2; D possibly corresponds to TRBD1 (6 bases). CDR3 size: 12 residues. V lost 5 bases and J 13 bases, leaving 18 bases between the germline ends. CDR1 and CDR2 from the germline V gene are SGDLS and YYNGEE. CDR3 amino acids: CASSDIGGAATF. The CDR3 DNA reads TGTGCCAGCAGTGATATAGGGGGGGCGGCCACCTTC.

This rearrangement joins TRBV7-6 to TRBJ2-6; no clear D gene. Per germline, CDR1 SGHVS and CDR2 FNYEAQ. Trimming pared 6 bases from V and 2 bases from J, leaving 8 bases between. The CDR3 is made up of 14 amino acids. Here the CDR3 reads CASSPRAGANVLTF. Written as DNA, the CDR3 is TGTGCCAGCAGTCCACGAGCTGGGGCCAACGTCCTGACTTTC. Using reference TRBV7-6 and TRBJ2-6 for the parts outside the CDR3, the full variable domain is GAGVSQSPRYKVTKRGQDVALRCDPISGHVSLYWYRQALGQGPEFLTYFNYEAQQDKSGLPNDRFSAERPEGSISTLTIQRTEQRDSAMYRCASSPRAGANVLTFGAGSRLTVL.

The genes are TRBV2 and TRBJ2-1, with 7 bases matching TRBD1. Trimming cost V 1 base and J 6 bases; bases outside gene matches: 3. This CDR3 comprises 14 residues. The germline V gene has CDR1 SNHLY and CDR2 FYNNEI. The CDR3 nucleotides read TGTGCCAGCAGTGAAGGGGCAGGGGGCAATGAGCAGTTCTTC. It specifies CASSEGAGGNEQFF.

V usage is TRBV7-2 and J usage is TRBJ1-6; D may be TRBD1 (6 bases). Per germline, CDR1 SGHTA and CDR2 FQGNSA. The CDR3 length is 14 residues. Trimming shortened V by 5 bases and J by 7 bases, and 12 bases separated the two germline ends. The CDR3 here is CASSPQGRNSPLHF. In DNA, the CDR3 is TGTGCCAGCAGCCCACAGGGCAGGAATTCACCCCTCCACTTT.

V gene TRBV19 combines with J gene TRBJ2-7, with a possible D match to TRBD2 (6 bases). V shed 5 bases and J shed 3 bases, with 17 bases lying between them. The germline V gene encodes CDR1 LNHDA and CDR2 SQIVND (reference sequence). The CDR3 is 15 amino acids. The CDR3 protein is CASSVIKGGRYEQYV. The DNA of the CDR3 is TGTGCCAGTAGTGTGATTAAGGGAGGTCGCTACGAGCAGTACGTC.

The chain is built from TRBV12-5 and TRBJ1-2; tentatively, D is TRBD1 (5 bases). The germline V and J ends were trimmed by 0 bases and 5 bases, with 10 bases remaining between them. Per the germline V gene, CDR1 is LGHNT and CDR2 is FRNRAP. The CDR3 extends over 14 amino acids. The CDR3 nucleotides are TGTGCTAGTGGTTTGGTAACAGGTACATATGGCTACACCTTC. This translates into CASGLVTGTYGYTF.

The rearrangement uses TRBV19 and TRBJ2-3, with TRBD2 as a possible D gene (7 bases). Germline loops: CDR1 LNHDA, CDR2 SQIVND (reference sequence). V was clipped by 3 bases and J by 6 bases, with 25 bases between them. The CDR3 length is 18 residues. The CDR3 sequence is CASSIGFGGGAFADTQYF. CDR3 coding DNA: TGTGCCAGTAGTATCGGGTTTGGGGGGGGCGCGTTTGCGGATACGCAGTATTTT. The full variable domain, with the rest looked up from reference TRBV19 and TRBJ2-3, is DGGITQSPKYLFRKEGQNVTLSCEQNLNHDAMYWYRQDPGQGLRLIYYSQIVNDFQKGDIAEGYSVSREKKESFPLTVTSAQKNPTAFYLCASSIGFGGGAFADTQYFGPGTRLTVL.

This sequence joins TRBV19 and TRBJ1-6, with D perhaps TRBD1 (6 bases). This CDR3 is 14 amino acids long. Between the trimmed V and J ends, which lost 3 bases and 9 bases, there was a span of 12 bases. Germline V gene sequence: CDR1 LNHDA, CDR2 SQIVND (reference sequence). The CDR3 region is CASSIEDSVSPLHF. CDR3 nucleotides: TGTGCCAGTAGTATCGAGGACAGTGTTTCACCCCTCCACTTT.

The chain joins TRBV2 to TRBJ1-2, with a tentative D call TRBD1 (6 bases). The CDR3 extends over 18 amino acids. Deletions cut 0 bases from V and 0 bases from J, with 17 bases between. In germline, CDR1 is SNHLY, CDR2 FYNNEI. CDR3 protein: CASSEALWGQRSNYGYTF. Here the CDR3 DNA reads TGTGCCAGCAGTGAAGCGCTTTGGGGGCAGCGTTCTAACTATGGCTACACCTTC. The variable domain in full, completed from reference TRBV2 and TRBJ1-2, reads EPEVTQTPSHQVTQMGQEVILRCVPISNHLYFYWYRQILGQKVEFLVSFYNNEISEKSEIFDDQFSVERPDGSNFTLKIRSTKLEDSAMYFCASSEALWGQRSNYGYTFGSGTRLTVV.

The rearrangement uses TRBV5-6 and TRBJ1-2, with D possibly matching TRBD1 (5 bases). Trimming took off 2 bases at V and 2 bases at J, with 13 bases between the two ends. The CDR3 contains 15 residues. From germline, CDR1 is SGHDT and CDR2 YYEEEE. CDR3 amino acids: CASSFRRAGNYGYTF. CDR3 DNA: TGTGCCAGCAGCTTTAGGAGGGCAGGGAACTATGGCTACACCTTC.